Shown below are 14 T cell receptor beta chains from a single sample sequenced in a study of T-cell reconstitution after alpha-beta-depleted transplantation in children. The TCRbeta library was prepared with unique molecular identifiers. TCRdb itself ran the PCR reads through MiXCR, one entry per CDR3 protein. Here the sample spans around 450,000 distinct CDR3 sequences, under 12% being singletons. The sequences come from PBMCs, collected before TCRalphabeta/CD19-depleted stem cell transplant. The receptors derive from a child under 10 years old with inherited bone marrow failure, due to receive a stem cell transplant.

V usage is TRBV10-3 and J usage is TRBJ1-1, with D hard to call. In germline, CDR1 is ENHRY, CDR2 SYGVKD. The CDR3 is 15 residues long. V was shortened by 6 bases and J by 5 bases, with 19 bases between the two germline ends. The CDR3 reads CAISMDLYPLTEAFF. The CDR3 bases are TGTGCCATCAGCATGGACCTCTACCCCCTGACTGAAGCTTTCTTT.

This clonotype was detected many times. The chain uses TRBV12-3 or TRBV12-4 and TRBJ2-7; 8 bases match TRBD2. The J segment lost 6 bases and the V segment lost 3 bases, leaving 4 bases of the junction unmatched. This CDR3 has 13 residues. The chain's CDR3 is CASSFRAGGEQYF. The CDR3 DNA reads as TGTGCCAGCAGTTTCAGGGCGGGGGGCGAGCAGTACTTC.

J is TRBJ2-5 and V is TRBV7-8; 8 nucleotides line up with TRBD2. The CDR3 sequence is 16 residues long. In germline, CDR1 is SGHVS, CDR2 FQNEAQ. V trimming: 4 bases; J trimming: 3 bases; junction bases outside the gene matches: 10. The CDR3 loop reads CASSYIGTSVKETQYF. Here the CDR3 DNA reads TGTGCCAGCAGCTACATTGGGACTAGTGTAAAAGAGACCCAGTACTTC.

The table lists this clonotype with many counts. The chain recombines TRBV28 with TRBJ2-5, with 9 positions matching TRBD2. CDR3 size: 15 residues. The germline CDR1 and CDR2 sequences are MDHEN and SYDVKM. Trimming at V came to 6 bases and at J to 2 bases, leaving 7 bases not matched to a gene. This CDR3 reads CASRASGDLQETQYF. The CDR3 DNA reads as TGTGCCAGCAGAGCTAGCGGGGACCTACAAGAGACCCAGTACTTC.

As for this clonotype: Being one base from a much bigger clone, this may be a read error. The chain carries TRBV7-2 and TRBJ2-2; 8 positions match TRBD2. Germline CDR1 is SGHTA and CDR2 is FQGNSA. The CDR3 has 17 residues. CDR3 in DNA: TGTGCCATCAGCACTGCGTCTAGCGGGTGGAACACCGGGGAGCTGTTTTTT. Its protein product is CAISTASSGWNTGELFF.

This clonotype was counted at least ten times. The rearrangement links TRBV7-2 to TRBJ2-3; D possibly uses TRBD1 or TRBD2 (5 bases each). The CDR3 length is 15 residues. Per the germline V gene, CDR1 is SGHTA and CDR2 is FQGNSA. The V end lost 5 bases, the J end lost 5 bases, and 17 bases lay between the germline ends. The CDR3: CASSPGRWEQDTQYF. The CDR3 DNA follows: TGTGCCAGCAGCCCGGGGCGTTGGGAGCAAGATACGCAGTATTTT.

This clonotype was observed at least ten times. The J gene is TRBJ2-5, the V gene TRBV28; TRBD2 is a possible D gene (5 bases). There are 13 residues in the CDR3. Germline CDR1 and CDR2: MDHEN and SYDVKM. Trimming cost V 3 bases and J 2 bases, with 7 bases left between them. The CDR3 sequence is CASSLEAQETQYF. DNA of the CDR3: TGTGCCAGCAGTTTGGAGGCGCAAGAGACCCAGTACTTC.

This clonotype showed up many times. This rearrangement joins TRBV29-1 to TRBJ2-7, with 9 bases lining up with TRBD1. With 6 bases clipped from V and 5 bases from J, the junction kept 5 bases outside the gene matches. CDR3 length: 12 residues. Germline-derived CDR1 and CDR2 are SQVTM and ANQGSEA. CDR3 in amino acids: CSVDRGRNEQYF. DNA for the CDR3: TGCAGCGTCGACAGGGGGAGAAACGAGCAGTACTTC.

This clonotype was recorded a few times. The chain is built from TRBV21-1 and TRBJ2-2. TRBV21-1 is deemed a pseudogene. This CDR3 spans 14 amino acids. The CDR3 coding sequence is TGTGCCAGCAGCAATTCCCCGTTAACCGGGGAGCTGTTTTTT. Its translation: CASSNSPLTGELFF.

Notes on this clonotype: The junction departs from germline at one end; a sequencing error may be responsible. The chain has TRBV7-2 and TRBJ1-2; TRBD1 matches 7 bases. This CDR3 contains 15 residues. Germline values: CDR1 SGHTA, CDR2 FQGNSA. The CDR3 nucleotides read TGTGCCAGCAGCGTAGCAGGGGGGAATGTGTATGGCTACACCTTC. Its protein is CASSVAGGNVYGYTF.

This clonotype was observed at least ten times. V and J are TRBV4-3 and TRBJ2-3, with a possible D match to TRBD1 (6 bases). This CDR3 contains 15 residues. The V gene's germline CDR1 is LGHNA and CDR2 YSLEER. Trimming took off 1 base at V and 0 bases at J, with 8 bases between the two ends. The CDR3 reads CASSQGGRSTDTQYF. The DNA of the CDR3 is TGCGCCAGCAGCCAAGGGGGGCGTAGCACAGATACGCAGTATTTT.

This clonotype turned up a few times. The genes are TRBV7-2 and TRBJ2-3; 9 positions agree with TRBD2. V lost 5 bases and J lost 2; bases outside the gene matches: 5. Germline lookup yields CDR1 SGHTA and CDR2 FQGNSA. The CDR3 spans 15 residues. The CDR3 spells CASSTSGPLTDTQYF. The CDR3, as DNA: TGTGCCAGCAGCACTAGCGGGCCCCTCACAGATACGCAGTATTTT. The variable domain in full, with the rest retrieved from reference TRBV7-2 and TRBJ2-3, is GAGVSQSPSNKVTEKGKDVELRCDPISGHTALYWYRQSLGQGLEFLIYFQGNSAPDKSGLPSDRFSAERTGGSVSTLTIQRTQQEDSAVYLCASSTSGPLTDTQYFGPGTRLTVL.

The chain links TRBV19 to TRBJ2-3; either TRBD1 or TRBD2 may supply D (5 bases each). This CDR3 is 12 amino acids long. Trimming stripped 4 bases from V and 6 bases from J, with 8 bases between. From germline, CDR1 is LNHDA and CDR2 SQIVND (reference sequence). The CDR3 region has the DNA TGTGCCAGTAGTACACGGGACGATACGCAGTATTTT. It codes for CASSTRDDTQYF.

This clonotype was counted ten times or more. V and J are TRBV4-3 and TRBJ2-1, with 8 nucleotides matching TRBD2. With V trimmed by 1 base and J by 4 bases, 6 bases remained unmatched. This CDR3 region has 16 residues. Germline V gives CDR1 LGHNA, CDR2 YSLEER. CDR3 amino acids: CASSQVAGRGYNEQFF. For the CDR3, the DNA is TGCGCCAGCAGCCAAGTAGCCGGGAGGGGGTACAATGAGCAGTTCTTC.